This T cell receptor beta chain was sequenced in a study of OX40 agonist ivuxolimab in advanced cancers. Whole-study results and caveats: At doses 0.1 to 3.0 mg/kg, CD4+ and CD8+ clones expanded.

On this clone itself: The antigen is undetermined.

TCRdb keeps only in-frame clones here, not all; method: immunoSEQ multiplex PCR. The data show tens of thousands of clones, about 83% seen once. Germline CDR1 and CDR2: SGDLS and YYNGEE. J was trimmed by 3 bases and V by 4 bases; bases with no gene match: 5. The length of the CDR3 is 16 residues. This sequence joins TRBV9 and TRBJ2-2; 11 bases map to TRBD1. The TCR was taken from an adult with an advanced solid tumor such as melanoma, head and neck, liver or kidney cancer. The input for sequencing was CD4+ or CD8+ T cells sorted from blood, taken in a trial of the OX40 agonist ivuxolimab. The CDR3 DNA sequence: TGTGCCAGCAGCCCAGGGACAGGGGGACACACCGGGGAGCTGTTTTTT. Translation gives CASSPGTGGHTGELFF.